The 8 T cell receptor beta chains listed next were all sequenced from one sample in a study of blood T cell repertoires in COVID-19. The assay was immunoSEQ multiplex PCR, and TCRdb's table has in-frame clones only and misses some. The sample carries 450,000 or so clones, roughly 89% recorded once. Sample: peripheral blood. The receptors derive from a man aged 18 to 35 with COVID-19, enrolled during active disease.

Here the CDR3 reads CASSVDQAGGYTF. CDR3 DNA: TGTGCCAGCAGCGTCGACCAAGCAGGGGGCTACACCTTC. V is TRBV7-9 and J is TRBJ1-2; a possible D gene is TRBD1 (5 bases). Germline V CDR1 and CDR2: SEHNR, FQNEAQ (reference sequence). The CDR3 consists of 13 residues. V lost 5 bases and J lost 8, with 15 bases in between. Combining the CDR3 with reference TRBV7-9 and TRBJ1-2 gives the whole variable domain DTGVSQNPRHKITKRGQNVTFRCDPISEHNRLYWYRQTLGQGPEFLTYFQNEAQLEKSRLLSDRFSAERPKGSFSTLEIQRTEQGDSAMYLCASSVDQAGGYTFGSGTRLTVV.

The CDR3 here is CASSERTIQETQYF. CDR3 nucleotide sequence: TGCGCCAGCAGTGAGCGGACTATCCAAGAGACCCAGTACTTC. This chain connects TRBV10-2 to TRBJ2-5; D is perhaps TRBD2 (6 bases). The CDR3 is made up of 14 amino acids. Germline V CDR1 and CDR2: WSHSY, SAAADI. Trimming cost V 2 bases and J 1 base, with 8 bases left between them.

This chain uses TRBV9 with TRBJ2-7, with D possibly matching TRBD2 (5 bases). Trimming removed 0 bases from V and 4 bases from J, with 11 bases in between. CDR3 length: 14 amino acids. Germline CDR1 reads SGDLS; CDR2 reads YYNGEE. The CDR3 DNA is TGTGCCAGCAGCGTAGTCGGGGAAGGGTACGAGCAGTACTTC. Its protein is CASSVVGEGYEQYF.

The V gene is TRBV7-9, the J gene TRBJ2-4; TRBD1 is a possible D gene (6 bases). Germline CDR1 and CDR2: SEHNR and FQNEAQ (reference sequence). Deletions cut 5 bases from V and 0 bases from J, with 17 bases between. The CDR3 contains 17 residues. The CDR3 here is CASSGAAGQLAKNIQYF. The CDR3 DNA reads TGTGCCAGCAGCGGAGCCGCCGGACAGCTAGCCAAAAACATTCAGTACTTC.

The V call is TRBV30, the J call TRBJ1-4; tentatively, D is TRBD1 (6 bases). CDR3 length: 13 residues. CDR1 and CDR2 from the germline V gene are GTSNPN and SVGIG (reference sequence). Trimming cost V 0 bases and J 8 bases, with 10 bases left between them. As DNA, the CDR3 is TGTGCCTGGAGTGTATCGAGGGGGGAAAAACTGTTTTTT. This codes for CAWSVSRGEKLFF.

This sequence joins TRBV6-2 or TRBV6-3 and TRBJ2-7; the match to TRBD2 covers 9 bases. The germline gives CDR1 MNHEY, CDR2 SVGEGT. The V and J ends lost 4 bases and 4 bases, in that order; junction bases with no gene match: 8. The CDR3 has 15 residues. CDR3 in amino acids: CASSSATSGDYEQYF. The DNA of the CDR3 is TGTGCCAGCAGTTCCGCGACTAGCGGAGATTACGAGCAGTACTTC.

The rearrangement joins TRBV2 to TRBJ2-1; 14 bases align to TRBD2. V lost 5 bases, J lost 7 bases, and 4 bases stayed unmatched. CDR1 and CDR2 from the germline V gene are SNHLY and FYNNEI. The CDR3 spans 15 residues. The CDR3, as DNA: TGTGCCAGCAGTACAGGACTAGCGGGAGGAAATGAGCAGTTCTTC. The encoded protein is CASSTGLAGGNEQFF.

The CDR3 DNA sequence: TGCGCCAGCAGCCCCGGGACAGTAATCCAAGAGACCCAGTACTTC. It translates to CASSPGTVIQETQYF. The chain employs TRBV5-1 and TRBJ2-5; 7 bases are shared with TRBD1. Germline V gene sequence: CDR1 SGHRS, CDR2 YFSETQ. Germline trimming cut 4 bases from V and 1 base from J; bases unmatched to any gene: 7. This CDR3 is built from 15 residues.